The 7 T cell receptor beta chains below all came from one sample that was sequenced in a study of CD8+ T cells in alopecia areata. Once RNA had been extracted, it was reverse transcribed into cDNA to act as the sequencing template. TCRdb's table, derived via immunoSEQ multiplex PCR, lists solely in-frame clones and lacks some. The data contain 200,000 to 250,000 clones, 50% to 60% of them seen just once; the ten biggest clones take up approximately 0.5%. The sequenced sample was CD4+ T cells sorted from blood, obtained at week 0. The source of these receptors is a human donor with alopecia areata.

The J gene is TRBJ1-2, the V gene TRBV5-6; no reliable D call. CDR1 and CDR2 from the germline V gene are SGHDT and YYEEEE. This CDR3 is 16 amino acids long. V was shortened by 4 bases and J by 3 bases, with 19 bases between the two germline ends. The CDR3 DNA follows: TGTGCCAGCAGCAACCGGGCCCGCCGAGAAGACTATGGCTACACCTTC. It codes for CASSNRARREDYGYTF.

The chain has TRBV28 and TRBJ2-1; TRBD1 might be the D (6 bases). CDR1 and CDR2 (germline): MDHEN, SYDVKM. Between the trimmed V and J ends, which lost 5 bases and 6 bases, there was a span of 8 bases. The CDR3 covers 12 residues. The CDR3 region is CASSVQGNEQFF. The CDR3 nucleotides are TGTGCCAGCAGTGTACAGGGCAATGAGCAGTTCTTC.

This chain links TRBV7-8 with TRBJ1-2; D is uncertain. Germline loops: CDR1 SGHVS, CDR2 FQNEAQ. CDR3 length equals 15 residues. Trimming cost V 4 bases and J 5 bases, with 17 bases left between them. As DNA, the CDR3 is TGTGCCAGCAGCTGGTCTGAGATTTACTCATATGGCTACACCTTC. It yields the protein CASSWSEIYSYGYTF.

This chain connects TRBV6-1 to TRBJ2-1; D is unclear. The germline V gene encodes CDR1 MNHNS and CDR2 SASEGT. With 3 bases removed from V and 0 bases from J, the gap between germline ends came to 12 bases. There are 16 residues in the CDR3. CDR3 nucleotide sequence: TGTGCCAGCAGTGATTCACGGGTTTACTCCTACAATGAGCAGTTCTTC. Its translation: CASSDSRVYSYNEQFF.

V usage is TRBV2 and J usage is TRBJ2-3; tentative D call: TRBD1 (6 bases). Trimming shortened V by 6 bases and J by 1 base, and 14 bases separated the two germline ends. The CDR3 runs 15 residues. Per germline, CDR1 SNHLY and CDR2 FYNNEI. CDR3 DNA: TGTGCCAGCAGGCCCTGGACAGCTGGCACAGATACGCAGTATTTT. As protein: CASRPWTAGTDTQYF.

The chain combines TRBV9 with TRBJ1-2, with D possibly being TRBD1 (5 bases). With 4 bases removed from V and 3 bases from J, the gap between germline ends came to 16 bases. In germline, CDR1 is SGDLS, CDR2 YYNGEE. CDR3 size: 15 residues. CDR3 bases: TGTGCCAGCAGCCCAACCCCACAGGAACACTATGGCTACACCTTC. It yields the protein CASSPTPQEHYGYTF.

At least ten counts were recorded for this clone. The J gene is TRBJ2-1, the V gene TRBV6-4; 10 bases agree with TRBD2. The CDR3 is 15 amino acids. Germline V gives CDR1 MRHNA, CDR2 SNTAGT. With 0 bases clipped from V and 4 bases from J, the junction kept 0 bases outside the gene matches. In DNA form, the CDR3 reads TGTGCCAGCAGTGACTCAGCGGGGGGGTACAATGAGCAGTTCTTC. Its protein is CASSDSAGGYNEQFF.